Shown below are 29 T cell receptor beta chains from a single sample sequenced in a study of blood T cell repertoires in COVID-19. Measured with immunoSEQ multiplex PCR; TCRdb has only the in-frame clones, and not every one. The top ten hold approximately 5.9% of the sample, which has around 250,000 clones, around four fifths seen once. Sequenced material: peripheral blood. The source is an elderly man with acute or convalescent COVID-19.

As concerns this clone: This same CDR3 is encoded by further DNA sequences in the sample. This chain connects TRBV5-1 to TRBJ2-1; 14 nucleotides line up with TRBD2. The CDR3 contains 15 residues. With V trimmed by 7 bases and J by 1 base, 1 base remained unmatched. CDR1 SGHRS and CDR2 YFSETQ come from the germline V gene. For the CDR3, the DNA is TGCGCCAGCCGACTAGCGGGAGGGTCCTACAATGAGCAGTTCTTC. Its protein is CASRLAGGSYNEQFF.

This clone was detected only once. The chain is built from TRBV2 and TRBJ2-7; TRBD2 matches at 13 bases. After removal of 6 bases from V and 4 bases from J, the junction contained 6 bases not matched to a gene. The CDR3 contains 15 residues. Germline V gene data show CDR1 as SNHLY and CDR2 as FYNNEI. The CDR3 protein is CASRVGTSGTYEQYF. CDR3 sequence (DNA): TGTGCCAGCAGGGTAGGGACTAGCGGGACTTACGAGCAGTACTTC.

There are a few counts of this clone. The chain joins TRBV6-1 to TRBJ1-1, with D possibly matching TRBD1 (5 bases). V lost 3 bases and J lost 3, with 11 bases in between. CDR1 is MNHNS and CDR2 is SASEGT in the germline V gene. CDR3 length: 14 amino acids. In nucleotides, the CDR3 is TGTGCCAGCAGTGAGTGGGGAGGGGACACTGAAGCTTTCTTT. Protein: CASSEWGGDTEAFF.

The chain couples TRBV29-1 to TRBJ2-1; 13 nucleotides align to TRBD2. Germline V lookup: CDR1 SQVTM, CDR2 ANQGSEA. With 6 bases clipped from V and 0 bases from J, the junction kept 5 bases outside the gene matches. CDR3 length equals 16 residues. The CDR3 loop is CSVTSGGANSYNEQFF. Written as DNA, the CDR3 is TGCAGCGTCACTAGCGGGGGGGCCAACTCCTACAATGAGCAGTTCTTC.

This clone appeared a few times. The V and J genes are TRBV6-5 and TRBJ2-7; 10 nucleotides match TRBD1. This CDR3 contains 14 residues. The germline gives CDR1 MNHEY, CDR2 SVGAGI. After removal of 4 bases from V and 6 bases from J, the junction contained 6 bases not matched to a gene. The CDR3 region has the DNA TGTGCCAGCAGTTCGGGACAGGGGAGGCTCGAGCAGTACTTC. This sequence encodes CASSSGQGRLEQYF.

The chain uses TRBV5-1 and TRBJ2-2; TRBD1 is a possible D gene (5 bases). Germline CDR1 SGHRS, CDR2 YFSETQ. Trimming left V 1 base short and J 4 bases short, with 8 bases between. The CDR3 is 14 amino acids. CDR3 sequence reads: CASSLQGATGELFF. The CDR3 nucleotides read TGCGCCAGCAGCTTGCAAGGGGCCACCGGGGAGCTGTTTTTT.

The V call is TRBV3-1 (or the pseudogene TRBV3-2), the J call TRBJ1-2, with TRBD1 identical over 8 bases. V was clipped by 5 bases and J by 2 bases; unmatched bases: 13. CDR1 LGHDT and CDR2 YNNKEL come from the germline V gene (reference sequence). CDR3 size: 17 residues. CDR3 nucleotide sequence: TGTGCCAGCAGCGATACGACAAGGGACAGGCTCAACTATGGCTACACCTTC. Protein: CASSDTTRDRLNYGYTF.

This rearrangement joins TRBV7-2 to TRBJ2-5; D may be TRBD2 (5 bases). Trimming took off 5 bases at V and 4 bases at J, with 17 bases between the two ends. Per the germline V gene, CDR1 is SGHTA and CDR2 is FQGNSA. This CDR3 spans 15 amino acids. DNA of the CDR3: TGTGCCAGCAGCCCCTCAGCTCGGGGTGGAGAGACCCAGTACTTC. Translating it yields CASSPSARGGETQYF.

The chain links TRBV5-1 to TRBJ2-3; D possibly corresponds to TRBD1 (5 bases). Germline V lookup: CDR1 SGHRS, CDR2 YFSETQ. This CDR3 has 13 residues. The V end was cut by 3 bases, the J end by 5 bases, with 10 bases between. The CDR3 coding sequence is TGCGCCAGCAGCTCCCAGGGAAGAGATACGCAGTATTTT. Its protein is CASSSQGRDTQYF.

A single count supports this clone. This chain joins TRBV27 and TRBJ2-1; TRBD2 matches 9 bases. With 7 bases clipped from V and 9 bases from J, the junction kept 7 bases outside the gene matches. The germline gives CDR1 MNHEY, CDR2 SMNVEV (reference sequence). The CDR3 is made up of 13 amino acids. This CDR3 reads CASMGGRAGEQFF. The DNA for the CDR3 is TGTGCCAGCATGGGCGGGAGGGCCGGTGAGCAGTTCTTC.

The chain employs TRBV28 and TRBJ2-5, with D perhaps TRBD2 (5 bases). Germline CDR1 is MDHEN and CDR2 is SYDVKM. The V and J ends lost 2 bases and 0 bases respectively, with 13 bases between them. The CDR3 consists of 16 residues. This CDR3 is CASSLRSSWDQETQYF. CDR3 sequence (DNA): TGTGCCAGCAGTTTACGGTCTAGCTGGGACCAAGAGACCCAGTACTTC.

Only a few counts were recorded for this clone. The chain recombines TRBV7-9 with TRBJ2-1, with unresolved D. Between the trimmed V and J ends, which lost 6 bases and 0 bases, there was a span of 12 bases. CDR3 length: 15 amino acids. The germline gives CDR1 SEHNR, CDR2 FQNEAQ (reference sequence). DNA for the CDR3: TGTGCCAGCAGTCCCCGCGGCGCCTCCTACAATGAGCAGTTCTTC. As protein: CASSPRGASYNEQFF. The full variable domain, completed using reference TRBV7-9 and TRBJ2-1, is DTGVSQNPRHKITKRGQNVTFRCDPISEHNRLYWYRQTLGQGPEFLTYFQNEAQLEKSRLLSDRFSAERPKGSFSTLEIQRTEQGDSAMYLCASSPRGASYNEQFFGPGTRLTVL.

The chain employs TRBV2 and TRBJ2-2, with 9 bases lining up with TRBD2. This CDR3 has 15 residues. In germline, CDR1 is SNHLY, CDR2 FYNNEI. V trimming: 6 bases; J trimming: 3 bases; junction bases outside the gene matches: 5. The CDR3 DNA reads as TGTGCCAGCAGAGATAGCGGGGGTGACACCGGGGAGCTGTTTTTT. Protein: CASRDSGGDTGELFF. The entire variable domain, with the rest obtained from reference TRBV2 and TRBJ2-2, is as follows: EPEVTQTPSHQVTQMGQEVILRCVPISNHLYFYWYRQILGQKVEFLVSFYNNEISEKSEIFDDQFSVERPDGSNFTLKIRSTKLEDSAMYFCASRDSGGDTGELFFGEGSRLTVL.

The chain employs TRBV6-1 and TRBJ2-2; D unclear. CDR1 is MNHNS, CDR2 SASEGT, per germline. This CDR3 contains 15 residues. V lost 0 bases to trimming and J lost 7 bases, with 12 bases between them. Here the CDR3 DNA reads TGTGCCAGCAGTGAAGCGAGGATTAGCAGCGGGGAGCTGTTTTTT. It codes for CASSEARISSGELFF.

CDR3 protein: CASSLQGGYEQYF. In nucleotides, the CDR3 is TGTGCCAGCAGCTTGCAGGGAGGCTACGAGCAGTACTTC. V and J are TRBV5-4 and TRBJ2-7, with D tentatively TRBD2 (6 bases). This CDR3 spans 13 amino acids. V shed 1 base and J shed 3 bases, with 8 bases lying between them. Per the germline V gene, CDR1 is SGHNT and CDR2 is YYREEE (reference sequence).

CDR3 DNA sequence: TGTGCCAGCAGCCAAGGGGGCTTGAGCGAAAAACTGTTTTTT. Its protein is CASSQGGLSEKLFF. The chain employs TRBV14 and TRBJ1-4; D perhaps matches TRBD1 (5 bases). Germline V gene lookup returns CDR1 SGHDN and CDR2 FVKESK. This CDR3 contains 14 residues. Trimming took off 1 base at V and 8 bases at J, with 11 bases between the two ends.

V gene TRBV15 combines with J gene TRBJ2-3, with 9 positions matching TRBD2. CDR3 length: 18 amino acids. Losses at the gene ends were 1 base for V and 0 bases for J; bases not matched to a gene: 8. Germline values: CDR1 LNHNV, CDR2 YYDKDF (reference sequence). The CDR3 DNA reads as TGTGCCACCAGCAGAGGACTAGCGGCTGCCCCTAGCACAGATACGCAGTATTTT. Its protein is CATSRGLAAAPSTDTQYF.

The chain combines TRBV29-1 with TRBJ1-2, with 11 bases lining up with TRBD1. With V trimmed by 6 bases and J by 8 bases, 8 bases remained unmatched. Germline V gives CDR1 SQVTM, CDR2 ANQGSEA. The CDR3 covers 13 residues. CDR3 loop: CSVDGQGATGYTF. The CDR3 region has the DNA TGCAGCGTCGACGGACAGGGGGCGACAGGCTACACCTTC. The entire variable domain, with the rest obtained from reference TRBV29-1 and TRBJ1-2, is as follows: SAVISQKPSRDICQRGTSLTIQCQVDSQVTMMFWYRQQPGQSLTLIATANQGSEATYESGFVIDKFPISRPNLTFSTLTVSNMSPEDSSIYLCSVDGQGATGYTFGSGTRLTVV.

The chain combines TRBV3-1 (or the pseudogene TRBV3-2) with TRBJ2-3, with 7 bases matching TRBD1. Per the germline V gene, CDR1 is LGHDT and CDR2 is YNNKEL (reference sequence). J was trimmed by 7 bases and V by 0 bases; bases with no gene match: 13. The CDR3 has 17 residues. CDR3 in amino acids: CASSQEKQGSILYTQYF. In nucleotides, the CDR3 is TGTGCCAGCAGCCAAGAAAAACAGGGGTCCATCCTATATACGCAGTATTTT.

CDR3: CASSIRAGMGSYYNEQFF. The CDR3 coding sequence is TGTGCCAGTAGTATAAGGGCAGGGATGGGGTCCTACTACAATGAGCAGTTCTTC. V and J are TRBV19 and TRBJ2-1; D might be TRBD1 (5 bases). The germline V gene has CDR1 LNHDA and CDR2 SQIVND (reference sequence). The V end was cut by 2 bases, the J end by 3 bases, with 20 bases between. The CDR3 extends over 18 amino acids.

The chain carries TRBV27 and TRBJ2-1; TRBD2 aligns across 9 bases. With V trimmed by 5 bases and J by 8 bases, 7 bases remained unmatched. In germline, CDR1 is MNHEY, CDR2 SMNVEV (reference sequence). The CDR3 extends over 14 amino acids. The CDR3 region has the DNA TGTGCCAGCAGTCGGATAGCGGGAGTCTATGAGCAGTTCTTC. Translating it yields CASSRIAGVYEQFF.

The chain employs TRBV7-2 and TRBJ2-7, with 7 bases that match TRBD1. Germline V gives CDR1 SGHTA, CDR2 FQGNSA. The CDR3 loop spans 14 amino acids. With V trimmed by 5 bases and J by 0 bases, 4 bases remained unmatched. The CDR3: CASSADRDSYEQYF. CDR3 bases: TGTGCCAGCAGCGCAGACAGGGACTCCTACGAGCAGTACTTC.

The rearrangement links TRBV2 to TRBJ1-1; unclear D gene. The length of the CDR3 is 13 residues. Trimming took off 7 bases at V and 4 bases at J, with 13 bases between the two ends. The germline CDR1 and CDR2 sequences are SNHLY and FYNNEI. This chain's CDR3 is CASTHPAFTEAFF. CDR3 coding DNA: TGTGCCAGCACGCACCCCGCGTTCACTGAAGCTTTCTTT.

V usage is TRBV9 and J usage is TRBJ2-3; no definite D call. V gave up 0 bases and J gave up 5 bases, with 13 bases separating them. CDR1 and CDR2 (germline): SGDLS, YYNGEE. This CDR3 region has 15 residues. The CDR3 region is CASSVVVTSGDTQYF. CDR3 bases: TGTGCCAGCAGCGTAGTTGTCACATCAGGAGATACGCAGTATTTT.

V usage is TRBV7-9 and J usage is TRBJ1-2, with D unclear. The CDR3 spans 13 residues. Trimming shortened V by 5 bases and J by 7 bases, and 14 bases separated the two germline ends. Germline values: CDR1 SEHNR, CDR2 FQNEAQ (reference sequence). The chain's CDR3 is CASSRDMFGGYTF. For the CDR3, the DNA is TGTGCCAGCAGCCGTGACATGTTTGGTGGCTACACCTTC.

V and J are TRBV9 and TRBJ2-7; TRBD2 aligns across 8 bases. CDR1 and CDR2 from the germline V gene are SGDLS and YYNGEE. The CDR3 has 15 residues. The trim removed 0 bases at V and 4 bases at J, leaving 6 bases unmatched. The chain's CDR3 is CASSVGSGGPYEQYF. Written as DNA, the CDR3 is TGTGCCAGCAGCGTAGGGTCGGGGGGGCCGTACGAGCAGTACTTC. The whole variable domain, filled in from reference TRBV9 and TRBJ2-7, reads DSGVTQTPKHLITATGQRVTLRCSPRSGDLSVYWYQQSLDQGLQFLIQYYNGEERAKGNILERFSAQQFPDLHSELNLSSLELGDSALYFCASSVGSGGPYEQYFGPGTRLTVT.

The J gene is TRBJ2-5, the V gene TRBV19, with 13 bases matching TRBD2. From germline, CDR1 is LNHDA and CDR2 SQIVND (reference sequence). Trimming at V came to 0 bases and at J to 1 base, leaving 2 bases not matched to a gene. This CDR3 spans 17 amino acids. The CDR3 protein is CASSIDRLAGGQETQYF. The CDR3 DNA sequence: TGTGCCAGTAGTATAGATCGACTAGCGGGAGGCCAAGAGACCCAGTACTTC.

V and J are TRBV10-1 and TRBJ1-4; the D is unclear. The CDR3 contains 11 residues. V was pared by 6 bases and J by 13 bases, with 12 bases between. CDR1 and CDR2 (germline): WNHNN, SYGVQD (reference sequence). CDR3 loop: CASRGSGRLFF. CDR3 bases: TGCGCCAGCAGGGGCTCGGGGAGACTGTTTTTT.

This clone was found a few times. The V gene is TRBV2, the J gene TRBJ2-5; 9 positions agree with TRBD1. The CDR3 loop spans 14 amino acids. After removal of 6 bases from V and 6 bases from J, the junction contained 8 bases not matched to a gene. Germline V gene data show CDR1 as SNHLY and CDR2 as FYNNEI. Written as DNA, the CDR3 is TGTGCCAGCAGGATGGACAGGGGAGGAAAGACCCAGTACTTC. The encoded protein is CASRMDRGGKTQYF. The full variable domain, its missing parts supplied by reference TRBV2 and TRBJ2-5, is EPEVTQTPSHQVTQMGQEVILRCVPISNHLYFYWYRQILGQKVEFLVSFYNNEISEKSEIFDDQFSVERPDGSNFTLKIRSTKLEDSAMYFCASRMDRGGKTQYFGPGTRLLVL.